One and the same sample provided the 6 T cell receptor beta chains below, sequenced in a study of T cell repertoires in cytomegalovirus infection. Via MiXCR, TCRdb re-called the reads, giving one row per CDR3 protein. Of about 570,000 distinct CDR3 sequences listed, around two fifths were seen once; the top ten hold about 46%. These receptors lack a known antigen. The sample consisted of cultured PBMCs, taken from culture after CMV antigen stimulation. Every receptor here comes from a human donor in good health (CMV status not recorded). Some clones in this sample may be carry-over from other donors' samples.

In its sample, this clonotype was seen once. V and J are TRBV10-3 and TRBJ2-3; the match to TRBD2 covers 9 bases. The germline gives CDR1 ENHRY, CDR2 SYGVKD. The CDR3 runs 16 residues. Trimming at V came to 0 bases and at J to 4 bases, leaving 5 bases not matched to a gene. The CDR3 DNA follows: TGTGCCATCAGTGAGTCGCCGCGGGGGGGTCCAGATACGCAGTATTTT. This encodes CAISESPRGGPDTQYF.

The chain employs TRBV7-2 and TRBJ1-4; D remains ambiguous. CDR3 length equals 15 residues. V was trimmed by 0 bases and J by 4 bases, leaving 9 bases between them. Germline V gene sequence: CDR1 SGHTA, CDR2 FQGNSA. CDR3 DNA: TGTGCCAGCAGCTTAGCGGCGAGTATTAATGAAAAACTGTTTTTT. Amino acids: CASSLAASINEKLFF.

The J gene is TRBJ1-3, the V gene TRBV19; unclear D gene. The V and J ends lost 7 bases and 0 bases respectively, with 13 bases between them. Germline values: CDR1 LNHDA, CDR2 SQIVND (reference sequence). The CDR3 is 15 amino acids. CDR3 sequence reads: CASTWTLSSGNTIYF. The CDR3 nucleotides read TGTGCCAGTACCTGGACCCTGAGCTCTGGAAACACCATATATTTT. Variable domain in full (rest from reference TRBV19 and TRBJ1-3): DGGITQSPKYLFRKEGQNVTLSCEQNLNHDAMYWYRQDPGQGLRLIYYSQIVNDFQKGDIAEGYSVSREKKESFPLTVTSAQKNPTAFYLCASTWTLSSGNTIYFGEGSWLTVV.

This chain connects TRBV7-2 to TRBJ2-7; D gene unclear. Trimming stripped 1 base from V and 4 bases from J, with 20 bases between. Germline V gene data show CDR1 as SGHTA and CDR2 as FQGNSA. The CDR3 extends over 17 amino acids. The CDR3 sequence: CASSLEPYFGPPYEQYF. In DNA form, the CDR3 reads TGTGCCAGCAGCTTAGAACCCTACTTTGGGCCACCATACGAGCAGTACTTC. Complete variable domain (other parts from reference TRBV7-2 and TRBJ2-7): GAGVSQSPSNKVTEKGKDVELRCDPISGHTALYWYRQSLGQGLEFLIYFQGNSAPDKSGLPSDRFSAERTGGSVSTLTIQRTQQEDSAVYLCASSLEPYFGPPYEQYFGPGTRLTVT.

The table lists this clonotype with a few counts. V and J are TRBV7-2 and TRBJ2-2; 7 bases are a match to TRBD1. CDR1 and CDR2 (germline): SGHTA, FQGNSA. The CDR3 totals 14 residues. J lost 3 bases, V lost 6 bases, and 4 bases had no gene match. CDR3 nucleotide sequence: TGTGCCAGCAGACGACAGGGTGACACCGGGGAGCTGTTTTTT. Its protein is CASRRQGDTGELFF.

This sequence joins TRBV6-1 and TRBJ1-5, with a weak D call TRBD1 (5 bases). CDR1 and CDR2 (germline): MNHNS, SASEGT. The CDR3 runs 15 residues. Deletions cut 6 bases from V and 1 base from J, with 13 bases between. The CDR3 reads CASRNRRESNQPQHF. The CDR3, as DNA: TGTGCCAGCAGAAACAGGCGAGAGAGCAATCAGCCCCAGCATTTT.